Below, 18 T cell receptor beta chains from the same sample are listed, as sequenced in a study of blood T cell repertoires in COVID-19. Sequenced by immunoSEQ multiplex PCR; TCRdb stores in-frame clones only, minus some. The sample contains some 150,000 clones, approximately 73% of which appear only once. Sequencing was performed on peripheral blood. These receptors were collected from a man in his sixties with acute or convalescent COVID-19.

This chain connects TRBV27 to TRBJ2-6; D unclear. Deletions cut 2 bases from V and 0 bases from J, with 5 bases between. This CDR3 spans 15 amino acids. Per germline, CDR1 MNHEY and CDR2 SMNVEV (reference sequence). CDR3 loop: CASSLTSSGANVLTF. Written as DNA, the CDR3 is TGTGCCAGCAGTTTAACGAGCTCTGGGGCCAACGTCCTGACTTTC. Complete variable domain (other parts from reference TRBV27 and TRBJ2-6): EAQVTQNPRYLITVTGKKLTVTCSQNMNHEYMSWYRQDPGLGLRQIYYSMNVEVTDKGDVPEGYKVSRKEKRNFPLILESPSPNQTSLYFCASSLTSSGANVLTFGAGSRLTVL.

The gene calls are TRBV24-1 and TRBJ2-3, with 8 bases identical to TRBD1. After removal of 5 bases from V and 7 bases from J, the junction contained 1 base not matched to a gene. The CDR3 runs 12 residues. Germline V CDR1 and CDR2: KGHDR, SFDVKD. This CDR3 is CATSGQGYTQYF. Here the CDR3 DNA reads TGTGCCACCAGTGGACAGGGGTATACGCAGTATTTT.

The DNA for the CDR3 is TGTGCCAGCAGCGTAGCCGGAGGGACCTCTGGGGCCAACGTCCTGACTTTC. The encoded protein is CASSVAGGTSGANVLTF. The rearrangement links TRBV9 to TRBJ2-6; D perhaps matches TRBD2 (6 bases). CDR3 length equals 17 residues. Germline loops: CDR1 SGDLS, CDR2 YYNGEE. Between the trimmed V and J ends, which lost 0 bases and 0 bases, there was a span of 10 bases.

This clone was seen only once. The chain combines TRBV5-1 with TRBJ2-1; 15 bases line up with TRBD2. The germline V gene encodes CDR1 SGHRS and CDR2 YFSETQ. The CDR3 contains 19 residues. Trimming at V came to 1 base and at J to 0 bases, leaving 5 bases not matched to a gene. CDR3 nucleotides: TGCGCCAGCAGCTTGCCCCGGACTAGCGGGAGGGCCTCCTACAATGAGCAGTTCTTC. It specifies CASSLPRTSGRASYNEQFF.

The rearrangement uses TRBV29-1 and TRBJ1-1; weak D call: TRBD1 (6 bases). Germline-derived CDR1 and CDR2 are SQVTM and ANQGSEA. The CDR3 is 12 amino acids. V lost 4 bases and J lost 5, with 11 bases in between. The CDR3 here is CSVVRGTTEAFF. CDR3 bases: TGCAGCGTTGTAAGGGGGACGACTGAAGCTTTCTTT.

The chain recombines TRBV6-1 with TRBJ2-4; the D gene is possibly TRBD2 (6 bases). This CDR3 has 17 residues. Germline V gene lookup returns CDR1 MNHNS and CDR2 SASEGT. V dropped 1 base and J dropped 7 bases, with 20 bases sitting between them. This CDR3 is CASSEDRTRGRSNIQYF. CDR3 coding DNA: TGTGCCAGCAGTGAAGATCGGACGCGGGGCCGCTCGAACATTCAGTACTTC.

The gene calls are TRBV2 and TRBJ2-1; 7 positions match TRBD2. From germline, CDR1 is SNHLY and CDR2 FYNNEI. The CDR3 extends over 14 amino acids. The V segment lost 6 bases and the J segment 4 bases; nucleotides outside the gene matches: 6. The CDR3 nucleotides read TGTGCCAGCAGCGAAAGCGGGGTATACAATGAGCAGTTCTTC. As protein: CASSESGVYNEQFF.

The gene calls are TRBV25-1 and TRBJ1-6, with unresolved D. Trimming took 2 bases from V and 1 from J, leaving 3 bases between them. Germline CDR1 reads MGHDK; CDR2 reads SYGVNS. This CDR3 spans 14 amino acids. CDR3 nucleotide sequence: TGTGCCAGCAGTGAACTGTCCTATAATTCACCCCTCCACTTT. Translating gives CASSELSYNSPLHF. Full variable domain (outside the CDR3, taken from reference TRBV25-1 and TRBJ1-6): EADIYQTPRYLVIGTGKKITLECSQTMGHDKMYWYQQDPGMELHLIHYSYGVNSTEKGDLSSESTVSRIRTEHFPLTLESARPSHTSQYLCASSELSYNSPLHFGNGTRLTVT.

As DNA, the CDR3 is TGTGCCAGCAGTTCCGGGACTGTCCCCTACGAGCAGTACTTC. Its translation is CASSSGTVPYEQYF. J is TRBJ2-7 and V is TRBV28, with TRBD2 as a possible D gene (6 bases). There are 14 residues in the CDR3. Germline-derived CDR1 and CDR2 are MDHEN and SYDVKM. V shed 4 bases and J shed 2 bases, with 12 bases lying between them.

The chain couples TRBV12-3 or TRBV12-4 to TRBJ1-1; TRBD1 might be the D (6 bases). Trimming removed 6 bases at V and 5 bases at J, with 13 bases between. This CDR3 has 13 residues. The CDR3 bases are TGTGCCAGCAGCCAAAACAGGGTTACTGAAGCTTTCTTT. Protein: CASSQNRVTEAFF.

The chain couples TRBV6-5 to TRBJ1-3; TRBD1 matches 10 bases. The CDR3 length is 16 residues. The V and J ends lost 4 bases and 4 bases, in that order; junction bases with no gene match: 7. Germline V gene lookup returns CDR1 MNHEY and CDR2 SVGAGI. In DNA, the CDR3 is TGTGCCAGCAGTTTACGACAGGGGGCAAGAGGAAACACCATATATTTT. This codes for CASSLRQGARGNTIYF.

The chain couples TRBV15 to TRBJ2-1; 8 bases are shared with TRBD1. Germline values: CDR1 LNHNV, CDR2 YYDKDF (reference sequence). Unmatched junction bases numbered 6, after V lost 0 bases and J lost 5 bases. This CDR3 has 16 residues. CDR3 loop: CATSREPGTGDNEQFF. The CDR3 DNA sequence: TGTGCCACCAGCAGAGAGCCAGGGACAGGCGACAATGAGCAGTTCTTC.

The chain is built from TRBV6-5 and TRBJ2-5; 7 positions agree with TRBD1. Germline values: CDR1 MNHEY, CDR2 SVGAGI. The V and J ends lost 6 bases and 5 bases, in that order; junction bases with no gene match: 9. The CDR3 has 14 residues. CDR3 in amino acids: CASRYPGQQETQYF. The CDR3 nucleotides are TGTGCCAGCAGATACCCGGGACAGCAGGAGACCCAGTACTTC.

The table lists this clone with a few counts. This chain connects TRBV10-2 to TRBJ1-5; TRBD1 might be the D (5 bases). Germline assignment: CDR1 WSHSY and CDR2 SAAADI. The CDR3 totals 15 residues. The ends were cut back, 8 bases at V and 5 bases at J, with 19 bases in the middle. CDR3 amino acids: CASRLETANDQPQHF. For the CDR3, the DNA is TGCGCCAGCCGTCTCGAGACAGCAAACGATCAGCCCCAGCATTTT.

The chain carries TRBV19 and TRBJ1-1, with D possibly TRBD1 on 6 matching bases. CDR3 length equals 16 residues. The V end lost 3 bases, the J end lost 2 bases, and 16 bases lay between the germline ends. Germline values: CDR1 LNHDA, CDR2 SQIVND (reference sequence). CDR3 sequence reads: CASSIWAGAPNTEAFF. The CDR3 nucleotides are TGTGCCAGTAGTATTTGGGCAGGGGCTCCTAACACTGAAGCTTTCTTT.

This chain uses TRBV2 with TRBJ2-2, with D possibly being TRBD2 (6 bases). There are 17 residues in the CDR3. V was trimmed by 7 bases and J by 0 bases, leaving 18 bases between them. Per germline, CDR1 SNHLY and CDR2 FYNNEI. CDR3 sequence (DNA): TGTGCCAGCAACCTCATGGGGAGGACTACGAACACCGGGGAGCTGTTTTTT. Translation: CASNLMGRTTNTGELFF. Full variable domain (remainder filled in from reference TRBV2 and TRBJ2-2): EPEVTQTPSHQVTQMGQEVILRCVPISNHLYFYWYRQILGQKVEFLVSFYNNEISEKSEIFDDQFSVERPDGSNFTLKIRSTKLEDSAMYFCASNLMGRTTNTGELFFGEGSRLTVL.

V is TRBV13 and J is TRBJ2-1; 10 nucleotides line up with TRBD2. The V and J ends lost 6 bases and 7 bases, in that order; junction bases with no gene match: 6. The CDR3 covers 14 residues. CDR1 PRHDT and CDR2 FYEKMQ come from the germline V gene (reference sequence). The CDR3 region has the DNA TGTGCCAGCAGTCGATCTAGCGGGAGAAATGAGCAGTTCTTC. Translating it yields CASSRSSGRNEQFF.

V gene TRBV24-1 combines with J gene TRBJ2-7, with D possibly matching TRBD1 (6 bases). This CDR3 contains 14 residues. Trimming shortened V by 9 bases and J by 0 bases, and 14 bases separated the two germline ends. Looked up from germline, CDR1 is KGHDR and CDR2 is SFDVKD. This chain's CDR3 is CATRRQVISYEQYF. The CDR3 DNA is TGTGCCACCCGAAGACAGGTCATCTCCTACGAGCAGTACTTC.